This is a list of T cell receptor beta chains from one sample in a study of cytomegalovirus exposure and HLA in healthy donors. Method: immunoSEQ multiplex PCR; TCRdb's copy keeps in-frame clones and lacks some. The sample has 95,000 to 150,000 clones; about 70% are singletons. Sample: PBMCs. These receptors came from a woman aged 40 to 55 in good health and CMV-seronegative. Both conserved end residues are part of each CDR3. A D gene is named only where the DNA matches it firmly. The size of a clone is reported for some rows only, either as once, few or many, or as a class for expanded clones.

>TRBJ2-3|once|14|.|TRBV10-3
TGTGCCATCGGGAGTAGCGGCTACACAGATACGCAGTATTTT
CAIGSSGYTDTQYF
>TRBJ1-3|.|17|.|TRBV7-6
TGTGCCAGCAGCTTAGATCAGGGCATCAGCTCTGGAAACACCATATATTTT
CASSLDQGISSGNTIYF
>TRBJ1-4|few|15|TRBD1|TRBV4-1
TGCGCCAGCAGCGGACAGGGGGTGGGGGTAGTAAAACTGTTTTTT
CASSGQGVGVVKLFF
>TRBJ1-5|.|15|.|TRBV5-8
TGTGCCAGCAGCTTGGGGGGGCATAGCAATCAGCCCCAGCATTTT
CASSLGGHSNQPQHF
>TRBJ2-1|.|14|TRBD1|TRBV7-9
TGTGCCAGCAGTATACAGGGGGCGCAAAATGAGCAGTTCTTC
CASSIQGAQNEQFF
>TRBJ2-5|.|13|.|TRBV29-1
TGCAGCGTTGCGACGTCACAACGGGATACCCAGTACTTC
CSVATSQRDTQYF
>TRBJ1-3|few|12|.|TRBV6-5
TGTGCCAGCAGTTCCCAGGGACTTACCATATATTTT
CASSSQGLTIYF
>TRBJ2-3|.|16|TRBD2|TRBV5-1
TGCGCCAGCAGCTTGGGGCTAGCGGGGAACACAGATACGCAGTATTTT
CASSLGLAGNTDTQYF
>TRBJ1-6|.|14|.|TRBV19
TGTGCCAGTTCGGCTGGGCCCCGTAATTCACCCCTCCACTTT
CASSAGPRNSPLHF
>TRBJ2-5|few|15|TRBD2|TRBV7-3
TGTGCCAGCAGCTTCCAGGGACTAGCTGGGGAGACCCAGTACTTC
CASSFQGLAGETQYF
>TRBJ1-5|.|12|.|TRBV10-3
TGTGCCATCAGTCGAACAGAGCAGCCCCAGCATTTT
CAISRTEQPQHF
>TRBJ1-4|.|14|.|TRBV9
TGTGCCAGCAGCGTAGGAGACAGTTACGAAAAACTGTTTTTT
CASSVGDSYEKLFF
>TRBJ1-1|.|12|.|TRBV7-9
TGTTCCAGCAGCGTAATGAACACTGAAGCTTTCTTT
CSSSVMNTEAFF
>TRBJ2-7|.|14|TRBD1|TRBV30
TGTGCCTGGAGTCCGGGACAGGGACCTAACGAGCAGTACTTC
CAWSPGQGPNEQYF
>TRBJ2-7|.|17|.|TRBV27
TGTGCCAGCAGGGATTATGGTGGGGTTAGTTCAGGGATCGAGCAGTACTTC
CASRDYGGVSSGIEQYF
>TRBJ2-3|.|15|.|TRBV6-4
TGTGCCAGCAGCCGACGGAGGTCTAACACAGATACGCAGTATTTT
CASSRRRSNTDTQYF
>TRBJ1-1|few|15|TRBD1|TRBV7-2
TGTGCCAGCAGCTTCCAGGGACAGGCGAACACTGAAGCTTTCTTT
CASSFQGQANTEAFF
>TRBJ2-7|.|13|TRBD1|TRBV11-3
TGTGCCAGCAGCTTAGATGGACAGGGCGAGCAGTACTTC
CASSLDGQGEQYF
>TRBJ1-6|.|14|.|TRBV14
TGTGCCAGCAGCCAAGTCCCTAATCGTTCACCCCTCCACTTT
CASSQVPNRSPLHF
>TRBJ2-1|.|16|.|TRBV4-3
TGCGCCAGCAGCCAAGATCAGGGACTGGGGAGGACCGAGCAGTTCTTC
CASSQDQGLGRTEQFF
>TRBJ2-2|.|15|.|TRBV5-4
TGTGCCAGCAGCTTCCCTGACTTCGACACCGGGGAGCTGTTTTTT
CASSFPDFDTGELFF
>TRBJ2-7|.|14|.|TRBV4-1
TGCGCCAGCAGCCAAGGAGAACGAAGGGGCGAGCAGTACTTC
CASSQGERRGEQYF
>TRBJ2-7|once|13|TRBD2|TRBV18
TGTGCCAGCTCACCCGGGGGGGCTTCCGAGCAGTACTTC
CASSPGGASEQYF
>TRBJ2-6|.|17|TRBD1|TRBV18
TGTGCCAGCTCACCCCAGGGGGTATTCTCTGGGGCCAACGTCCTGACTTTC
CASSPQGVFSGANVLTF
>TRBJ1-4|.|15|TRBD1|TRBV5-1
TGCGCCAGCAGCTTGTTCGGGACAGTTAATGAAAAACTGTTTTTT
CASSLFGTVNEKLFF
>TRBJ2-7|.|10|.|TRBV7-2
TGTGCCAGCACCAGAGGCCAGCAGTACTTC
CASTRGQQYF
>TRBJ2-5|.|12|.|TRBV2
TGTGCCAGCAATAATATGCAAGAGACCCAGTACTTC
CASNNMQETQYF
>TRBJ2-3|.|16|TRBD1|TRBV25-1
TGTGCCAGCAGTCCGACCGAACAGGGGGCCGCAGATACGCAGTATTTT
CASSPTEQGAADTQYF
>TRBJ2-4|.|15|.|TRBV10-1
TGCGCCGTCCGAACAGGCCGGGAGGCCAAAAACATTCAGTACTTC
CAVRTGREAKNIQYF
>TRBJ2-1|.|16|TRBD2|TRBV11-1
TGTGCCAGCAGCTTAGCGGGCGGGAGAATATACAATGAGCAGTTCTTC
CASSLAGGRIYNEQFF
>TRBJ1-2|.|15|.|TRBV6-5
TGTGCCAGCAGTTACTCGATCTTTGGGGGGAATGGCTACACCTTC
CASSYSIFGGNGYTF
>TRBJ1-5|few|13|.|TRBV2
TGTGCCAGCAGTGACTCCCGGAATCAGCCCCAGCATTTT
CASSDSRNQPQHF
>TRBJ1-5|.|15|TRBD1|TRBV19
TGTGCCAGTAGCGCCGGGACAGATAGCAATCAGCCCCAGCATTTT
CASSAGTDSNQPQHF
>TRBJ1-4|few|10|.|TRBV6-5
TGTGCCAGACGCTCAGGAAAACTGTTTTTT
CARRSGKLFF
>TRBJ2-2|.|17|TRBD2|TRBV11-3
TGTGCCAGCAGCTTACTAGGCGGGGGGGCCCCCGCCGGGGAGCTGTTTTTT
CASSLLGGGAPAGELFF
>TRBJ2-2|.|16|TRBD1|TRBV4-1
TGCGCCAGCAGCCGGGGACAGGGGTCTGACACCGGGGAGCTGTTTTTT
CASSRGQGSDTGELFF
>TRBJ1-2|.|13|.|TRBV6-1
TGTGCCAGCAGTGAAGAGGGGATCTATGGCTACACCTTC
CASSEEGIYGYTF
>TRBJ1-1|once|15|.|TRBV5-4
TGTGCCAGCAGCAGCGACCCAGGGGTGAACACTGAAGCTTTCTTT
CASSSDPGVNTEAFF
>TRBJ1-2|few|18|TRBD1|TRBV9
TGTGCCAGCAGCTCAATCCCCGGGACAGGGGCACCTAACTATGGCTACACCTTC
CASSSIPGTGAPNYGYTF
>TRBJ2-1|few|19|TRBD1|TRBV7-9
TGTGCCAGCAGCTTCCCCGGGACAGGGGGCCGTAGCTCCTACAATGAGCAGTTCTTC
CASSFPGTGGRSSYNEQFF
>TRBJ2-1|few|17|.|TRBV18
TGTGCCAGCTCACCACCGCTTAAGCTAGCGCAGTACAATGAGCAGTTCTTC
CASSPPLKLAQYNEQFF
>TRBJ2-7|.|14|.|TRBV7-9
TGTGCCAGCAGCTTCGCGACAGGACGCTACGAGCAGTACTTC
CASSFATGRYEQYF
>TRBJ1-4|few|15|.|TRBV4-3
TGCGCCAGCAGCCCTACGGACAAATATAATGAAAAACTGTTTTTT
CASSPTDKYNEKLFF
>TRBJ1-1|.|17|TRBD1|TRBV28
TGTGCCAGCAGTTTATACAGACAGGGGCGAATGAACACTGAAGCTTTCTTT
CASSLYRQGRMNTEAFF
>TRBJ2-7|once|16|TRBD2|TRBV5-4
TGTGCCAGCAGCTTGGGGCTAGCGGGAGATGCCTACGAGCAGTACTTC
CASSLGLAGDAYEQYF
>TRBJ2-7|few|16|TRBD2|TRBV11-2
TGTGCCAGCAGCTTGGATCTAGCGGGGGCATCCTACGAGCAGTACTTC
CASSLDLAGASYEQYF
>TRBJ2-6|.|18|.|TRBV5-8
TGTGCCAGCAGCGGGGGGGGCGCAGGCTACTCTGGGGCCAACGTCCTGACTTTC
CASSGGGAGYSGANVLTF
>TRBJ2-5|few|13|TRBD2|TRBV7-2
TGTGCCAGCAGCACGGGACTAGCGGGGGACCAGTACTTC
CASSTGLAGDQYF
>TRBJ2-1|.|21|TRBD1|TRBV4-1
TGCGCCAGCAGCCAAGATAGCTGGCCAGGACAGGTCGATCGCTCCTACAATGAGCAGTTCTTC
CASSQDSWPGQVDRSYNEQFF
>TRBJ2-7|.|18|TRBD2|TRBV13
TGTGCCAGCAGCTCAAGGACTAGCGGGAGGGTAAGCTCCTACGAGCAGTACTTC
CASSSRTSGRVSSYEQYF
>TRBJ2-3|.|16|.|TRBV21-1
TGTTTTTTTCCAAAGAGCTGGCCGGGAGAAACAGATACGCAGTATTTT
CFFPKSWPGETDTQYF
>TRBJ2-7|.|17|TRBD1|TRBV4-1
TGCGCCAGCAGCCAAGAAGGCCTGGGACAGCCCTCCTACGAGCAGTACTTC
CASSQEGLGQPSYEQYF
>TRBJ2-7|.|12|.|TRBV2
TGTGCCAGCAGCCAACAGGGTTACGAGCAGTACTTC
CASSQQGYEQYF